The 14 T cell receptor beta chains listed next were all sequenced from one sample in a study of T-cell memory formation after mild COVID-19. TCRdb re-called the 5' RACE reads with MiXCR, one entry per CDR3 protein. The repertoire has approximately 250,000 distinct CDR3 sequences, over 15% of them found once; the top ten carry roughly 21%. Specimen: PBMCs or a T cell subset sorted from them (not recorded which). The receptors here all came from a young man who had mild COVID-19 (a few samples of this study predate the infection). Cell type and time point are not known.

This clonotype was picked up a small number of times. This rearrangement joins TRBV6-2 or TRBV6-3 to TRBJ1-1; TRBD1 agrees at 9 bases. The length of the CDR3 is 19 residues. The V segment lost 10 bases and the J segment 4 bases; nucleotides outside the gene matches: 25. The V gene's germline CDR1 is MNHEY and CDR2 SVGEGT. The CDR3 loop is CATLLQRDRALRRVTEAFF. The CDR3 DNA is TGTGCCACTCTTCTCCAGCGGGACAGGGCCCTACGCCGGGTCACTGAAGCTTTCTTT.

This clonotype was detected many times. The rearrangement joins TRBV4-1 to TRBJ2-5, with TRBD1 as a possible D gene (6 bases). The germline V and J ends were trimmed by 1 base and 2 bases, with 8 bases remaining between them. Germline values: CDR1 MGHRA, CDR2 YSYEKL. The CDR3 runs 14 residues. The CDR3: CASSQVGGQETQYF. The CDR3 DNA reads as TGCGCCAGCAGCCAAGTAGGGGGACAAGAGACCCAGTACTTC.

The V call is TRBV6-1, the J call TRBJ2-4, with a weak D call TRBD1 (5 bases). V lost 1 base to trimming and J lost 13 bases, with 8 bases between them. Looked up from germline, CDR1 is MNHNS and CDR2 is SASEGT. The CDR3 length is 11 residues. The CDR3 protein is CASSEVTGQYF. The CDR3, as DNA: TGTGCCAGCAGTGAAGTAACAGGCCAGTACTTC.

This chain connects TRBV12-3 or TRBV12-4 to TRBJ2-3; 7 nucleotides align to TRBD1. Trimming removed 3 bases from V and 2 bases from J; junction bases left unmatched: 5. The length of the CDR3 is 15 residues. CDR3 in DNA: TGTGCCAGCAGTTTGCGGACAGGCTCCACAGATACGCAGTATTTT. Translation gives CASSLRTGSTDTQYF.

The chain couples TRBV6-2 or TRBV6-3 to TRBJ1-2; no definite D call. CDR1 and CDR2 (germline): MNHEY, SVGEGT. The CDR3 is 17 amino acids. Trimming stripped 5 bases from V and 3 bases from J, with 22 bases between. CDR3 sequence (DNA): TGTGCCAGCAGTCCGAACCTAGACGGGAGGCCGTACTATGGCTACACCTTC. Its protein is CASSPNLDGRPYYGYTF.

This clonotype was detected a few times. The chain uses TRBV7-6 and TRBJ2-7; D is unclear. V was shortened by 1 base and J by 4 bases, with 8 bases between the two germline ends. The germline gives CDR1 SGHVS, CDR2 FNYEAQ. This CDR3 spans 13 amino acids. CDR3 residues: CASSLDYPYEQYF. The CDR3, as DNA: TGTGCCAGCAGCTTAGATTACCCTTACGAGCAGTACTTC.

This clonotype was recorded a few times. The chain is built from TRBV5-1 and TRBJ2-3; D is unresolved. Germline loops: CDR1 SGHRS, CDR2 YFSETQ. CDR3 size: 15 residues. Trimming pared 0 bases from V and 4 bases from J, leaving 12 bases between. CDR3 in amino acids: CASSLVDRYADTQYF. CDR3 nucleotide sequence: TGCGCCAGCAGCTTGGTGGATCGGTATGCAGATACGCAGTATTTT.

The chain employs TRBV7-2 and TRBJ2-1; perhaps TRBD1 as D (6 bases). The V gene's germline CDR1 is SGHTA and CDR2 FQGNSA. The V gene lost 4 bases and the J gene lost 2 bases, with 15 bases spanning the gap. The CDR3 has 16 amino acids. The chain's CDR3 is CASSYTGTTAYNEQFF. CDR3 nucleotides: TGTGCCAGCAGCTATACCGGGACAACGGCCTACAATGAGCAGTTCTTC.

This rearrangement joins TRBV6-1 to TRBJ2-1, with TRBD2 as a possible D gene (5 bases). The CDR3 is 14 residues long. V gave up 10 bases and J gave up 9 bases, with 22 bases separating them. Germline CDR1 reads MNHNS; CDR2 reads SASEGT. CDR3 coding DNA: TGTGCCATTGTTGAGGGCTGGTACAATGTTGAGCAGTTCTTC. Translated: CAIVEGWYNVEQFF.

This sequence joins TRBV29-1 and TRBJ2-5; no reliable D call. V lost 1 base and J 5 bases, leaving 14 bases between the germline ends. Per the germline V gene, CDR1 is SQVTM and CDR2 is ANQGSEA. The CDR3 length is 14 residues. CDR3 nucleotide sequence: TGCAGCGTTGAAGTCACACGGGCGCGGGAGACCCAGTACTTC. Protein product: CSVEVTRARETQYF.

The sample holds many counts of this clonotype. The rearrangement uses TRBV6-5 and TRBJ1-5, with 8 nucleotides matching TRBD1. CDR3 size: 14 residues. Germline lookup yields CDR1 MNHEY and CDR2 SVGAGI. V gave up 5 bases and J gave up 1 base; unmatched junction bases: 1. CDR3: CASSRTGSNQPQHF. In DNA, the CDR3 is TGTGCCAGCAGTCGGACAGGGAGCAATCAGCCCCAGCATTTT.

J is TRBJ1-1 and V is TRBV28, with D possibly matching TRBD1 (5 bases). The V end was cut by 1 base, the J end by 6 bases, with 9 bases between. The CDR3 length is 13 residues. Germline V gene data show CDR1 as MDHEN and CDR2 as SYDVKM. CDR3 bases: TGTGCCAGCAGTTTATCAGGGTTCGCTGAAGCTTTCTTT. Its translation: CASSLSGFAEAFF.

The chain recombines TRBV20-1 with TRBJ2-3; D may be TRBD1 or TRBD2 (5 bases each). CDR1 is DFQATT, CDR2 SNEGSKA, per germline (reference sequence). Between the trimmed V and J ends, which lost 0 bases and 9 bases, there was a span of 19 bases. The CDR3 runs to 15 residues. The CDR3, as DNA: TGCAGTGCTAGAGATGGACTCCGGGGCCTCCGAACGCAGTATTTT. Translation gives CSARDGLRGLRTQYF.

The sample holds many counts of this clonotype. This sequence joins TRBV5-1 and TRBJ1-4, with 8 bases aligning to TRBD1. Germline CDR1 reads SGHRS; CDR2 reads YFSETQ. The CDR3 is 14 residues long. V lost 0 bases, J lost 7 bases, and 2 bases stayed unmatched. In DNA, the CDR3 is TGCGCCAGCAGCTTGGGACAGGGGAGTGAAAAACTGTTTTTT. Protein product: CASSLGQGSEKLFF. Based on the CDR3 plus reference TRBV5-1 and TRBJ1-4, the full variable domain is KAGVTQTPRYLIKTRGQQVTLSCSPISGHRSVSWYQQTPGQGLQFLFEYFSETQRNKGNFPGRFSGRQFSNSRSEMNVSTLELGDSALYLCASSLGQGSEKLFFGSGTQLSVL.